Listed here is a single T cell receptor beta chain. What it binds is not known. There are 13 residues in the CDR3. Germline values: CDR1 SGHRS, CDR2 YFSETQ. Trimming shortened V by 7 bases and J by 4 bases, and 11 bases separated the two germline ends. This record comes from a study of identical twins. Study-wide findings and caveats: In drawing conclusions, the study used cross-sectional statistical analysis and did not follow the same donors. Abundant beta clonotypes from cord blood bore fewer insertions; memory repertoires lacked this pattern.

A universal primer site arose from template switching, and cDNA bore unique molecular identifiers. TCRdb reanalysed the 5' RACE reads using MiXCR and keeps one entry per CDR3 protein. The sample contains 1,800,000 or so distinct CDR3 sequences, roughly a third of which appear only once. This rearrangement joins TRBV5-1 to TRBJ2-2; the D is unclear. The sample comprised cord blood. The source of this sequence is a newborn girl in good health. For the CDR3, the DNA is TGCGCCAGCGAGAGGTTGGGCACCGGGGAGCTGTTTTTT. This gives the protein CASERLGTGELFF.